This entry lists 19 T cell receptor beta chains sequenced from one sample in a study of blood T cell repertoires in COVID-19. Here immunoSEQ multiplex PCR was the method, and the copy in TCRdb shows in-frame clones only, minus some. The sample carries around 310,000 clones, roughly 90% recorded once. The material sequenced was PBMCs or T cells enriched from blood (not recorded which). These TCRs come from a woman between 25 and 40 years old who had recovered from COVID-19.

The chain employs TRBV3-1 (or the pseudogene TRBV3-2) and TRBJ2-1, with D possibly matching TRBD1 (5 bases). V was clipped by 0 bases and J by 0 bases, with 15 bases between them. Germline lookup yields CDR1 LGHDT and CDR2 YNNKEL (reference sequence). This CDR3 has 18 amino acids. In DNA, the CDR3 is TGTGCCAGCAGCCAAGAAACCTCTGCAGGGCGCTCCTACAATGAGCAGTTCTTC. Its translation is CASSQETSAGRSYNEQFF.

The CDR3 DNA follows: TGTGCCAGCAGCCGAGGGGGAGACTACGAGCAGTACTTC. It codes for CASSRGGDYEQYF. V gene TRBV5-6 combines with J gene TRBJ2-7; the D gene is possibly TRBD1 (6 bases). CDR1 SGHDT and CDR2 YYEEEE come from the germline V gene. V was shortened by 4 bases and J by 3 bases, with 11 bases between the two germline ends. The CDR3 runs 13 residues.

CDR3 sequence reads: CASSGDYGYTF. The CDR3 DNA is TGTGCCAGCAGCGGAGACTATGGCTACACCTTC. This chain links TRBV28 with TRBJ1-2; no clear D gene. CDR3 length: 11 residues. CDR1 is MDHEN, CDR2 SYDVKM, per germline. The ends were cut back, 6 bases at V and 3 bases at J, with 5 bases in the middle.

This sequence joins TRBV7-9 and TRBJ2-5, with a tentative D call TRBD2 (7 bases). CDR3 length equals 13 residues. V lost 5 bases and J 3 bases, leaving 10 bases between the germline ends. Germline V gives CDR1 SEHNR, CDR2 FQNEAQ (reference sequence). DNA of the CDR3: TGTGCCAGCAGCGGGAGGGGGGAAGAGACCCAGTACTTC. The encoded protein is CASSGRGEETQYF.

Written as DNA, the CDR3 is TGTGCCAGCAGCTTCGAGTTTGGGGGGTCGAGCTCCTACAATGAGCAGTTCTTC. Residues: CASSFEFGGSSSYNEQFF. J is TRBJ2-1 and V is TRBV11-2; possible D gene TRBD2, 6 bases. Per germline, CDR1 SGHAT and CDR2 FQNNGV. The V end lost 3 bases, the J end lost 0 bases, and 18 bases lay between the germline ends. The CDR3 length is 18 residues.

The CDR3 loop reads CASSLESNYGYTF. The CDR3 DNA is TGTGCCAGCAGTCTCGAGAGTAACTATGGCTACACCTTC. This chain links TRBV3-1 (or the pseudogene TRBV3-2) with TRBJ1-2; no definite D call. The CDR3 consists of 13 residues. Per the germline V gene, CDR1 is LGHDT and CDR2 is YNNKEL (reference sequence). V dropped 6 bases and J dropped 1 base, with 9 bases sitting between them.

The CDR3 spells CASSPGRTSGSYEQYF. In nucleotides, the CDR3 is TGTGCCAGCAGCCCTGGCAGGACCTCGGGATCCTACGAGCAGTACTTC. This rearrangement joins TRBV11-2 to TRBJ2-7, with a possible D match to TRBD2 (5 bases). The CDR3 length is 16 residues. V was trimmed by 5 bases and J by 1 base, leaving 18 bases between them. CDR1 is SGHAT and CDR2 is FQNNGV in the germline V gene. The full variable domain, in which reference TRBV11-2 and TRBJ2-7 provide the parts outside the CDR3, is EAGVAQSPRYKIIEKRQSVAFWCNPISGHATLYWYQQILGQGPKLLIQFQNNGVVDDSQLPKDRFSAERLKGVDSTLKIQPAKLEDSAVYLCASSPGRTSGSYEQYFGPGTRLTVT.

J is TRBJ2-5 and V is TRBV10-3; 9 bases are shared with TRBD1. This CDR3 contains 13 residues. Looked up from germline, CDR1 is ENHRY and CDR2 is SYGVKD. The V segment lost 8 bases and the J segment 2 bases; nucleotides outside the gene matches: 3. The CDR3 spells CAIGGTGQETQYF. The DNA for the CDR3 is TGTGCCATCGGGGGGACAGGGCAAGAGACCCAGTACTTC.

The J gene is TRBJ2-1, the V gene TRBV18; 13 nucleotides agree with TRBD2. This CDR3 has 17 residues. V gave up 3 bases and J gave up 4 bases; unmatched junction bases: 6. Germline V gene data show CDR1 as KGHSH and CDR2 as LQKENI. Written as DNA, the CDR3 is TGTGCCAGCTCACCCCCGGGACTAGCGGGAAGGTACAATGAGCAGTTCTTC. Its protein is CASSPPGLAGRYNEQFF.

The genes are TRBV3-1 (or the pseudogene TRBV3-2) and TRBJ1-5; weak D call: TRBD1 (6 bases). Trimming stripped 1 base from V and 9 bases from J, with 13 bases between. There are 14 residues in the CDR3. Germline assignment: CDR1 LGHDT and CDR2 YNNKEL (reference sequence). The CDR3 loop reads CASSQVQGSVPQHF. DNA for the CDR3: TGTGCCAGCAGCCAAGTCCAGGGGTCGGTGCCCCAGCATTTT.

The chain employs TRBV6-5 and TRBJ1-2; D is unclear. The CDR3 contains 11 residues. V was cut by 4 bases and J by 8 bases, with 8 bases left in between. Germline CDR1 MNHEY, CDR2 SVGAGI. The DNA of the CDR3 is TGTGCCAGCAGTTCTCCAAGCGGCTACACCTTC. It encodes CASSSPSGYTF.

The rearrangement links TRBV20-1 to TRBJ2-7, with D uncertain. Germline lookup yields CDR1 DFQATT and CDR2 SNEGSKA (reference sequence). Trimming took 6 bases from V and 7 from J, leaving 13 bases between them. CDR3 size: 11 residues. CDR3 coding DNA: TGCAGTGCCCCCCGGAGTCGAGAGCAGTACTTC. Amino acid sequence: CSAPRSREQYF.

The CDR3 spells CASSALAGAGGTDTQYF. The CDR3 DNA reads TGTGCCAGCAGTGCCCTAGCGGGAGCCGGGGGCACAGATACGCAGTATTTT. The chain couples TRBV27 to TRBJ2-3, with 10 positions matching TRBD2. After removal of 5 bases from V and 1 base from J, the junction contained 9 bases not matched to a gene. Germline lookup yields CDR1 MNHEY and CDR2 SMNVEV (reference sequence). This CDR3 is built from 17 residues.

This clone was recorded a few times. V and J are TRBV18 and TRBJ1-6; 10 nucleotides match TRBD1. Trimming removed 3 bases from V and 9 bases from J; junction bases left unmatched: 2. This CDR3 contains 14 residues. Germline assignment: CDR1 KGHSH and CDR2 LQKENI. For the CDR3, the DNA is TGTGCCAGCTCACCGGGACAGGGGATTTCACCCCTCCACTTT. Translation: CASSPGQGISPLHF.

The chain recombines TRBV9 with TRBJ1-1, with D perhaps matching TRBD1 (6 bases). Germline CDR1 is SGDLS and CDR2 is YYNGEE. The CDR3 runs 14 residues. V gave up 4 bases and J gave up 6 bases, with 16 bases separating them. CDR3 sequence: CASSSGVGSAEAFF. The CDR3 bases are TGTGCCAGCAGCTCAGGGGTGGGGAGTGCTGAAGCTTTCTTT.

The count of this clone is one. The V and J genes are TRBV5-1 and TRBJ1-1, with D perhaps TRBD1 (6 bases). V was shortened by 5 bases and J by 11 bases, with 19 bases between the two germline ends. The CDR3 is 13 residues long. Germline CDR1 reads SGHRS; CDR2 reads YFSETQ. CDR3 coding DNA: TGCGCCAGCAGTCTAGGGGGGGCCAGGGATGCTTTCTTT. This codes for CASSLGGARDAFF.

The chain links TRBV10-3 to TRBJ2-5, with D maybe TRBD1 (6 bases). Per the germline V gene, CDR1 is ENHRY and CDR2 is SYGVKD. The germline V and J ends were trimmed by 10 bases and 4 bases, with 13 bases remaining between them. The CDR3 extends over 12 amino acids. The CDR3 protein is CATQGSGETQYF. The CDR3 DNA is TGTGCCACCCAGGGGTCGGGAGAGACCCAGTACTTC.

Points on this clone: At one end, the junction sequence differs from germline, possibly due to a read error. The chain employs TRBV7-7 and TRBJ2-1; 12 bases are shared with TRBD2. The CDR3 has 18 residues. Germline assignment: CDR1 SSHAT and CDR2 FNYEAQ (reference sequence). The chain's CDR3 is CASSSGLAGPSSYNEQFF. In nucleotides, the CDR3 is TGTGCTAGCAGCTCGGGACTAGCGGGCCCTAGCTCCTACAATGAGCAGTTCTTC.

This chain links TRBV11-3 with TRBJ2-7, with D perhaps matching TRBD2 (5 bases). Deletions cut 1 base from V and 7 bases from J, with 8 bases between. The CDR3 consists of 12 residues. The germline CDR1 and CDR2 sequences are SGHNT and YENEEA. The CDR3 spells CASSLGSGEQYF. The CDR3 DNA is TGTGCCAGCAGCTTAGGGTCGGGGGAGCAGTACTTC.